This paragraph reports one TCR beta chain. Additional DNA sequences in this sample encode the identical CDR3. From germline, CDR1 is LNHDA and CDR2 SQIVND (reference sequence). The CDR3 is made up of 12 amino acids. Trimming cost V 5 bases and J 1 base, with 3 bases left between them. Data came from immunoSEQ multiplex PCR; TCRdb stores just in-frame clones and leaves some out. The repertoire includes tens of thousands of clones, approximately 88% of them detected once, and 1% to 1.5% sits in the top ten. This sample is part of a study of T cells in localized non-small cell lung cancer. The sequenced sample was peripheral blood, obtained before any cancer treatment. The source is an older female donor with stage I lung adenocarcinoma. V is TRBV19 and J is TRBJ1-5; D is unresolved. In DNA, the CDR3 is TGTGCCAGTAGTGGCAGCAATCAGCCCCAGCATTTT. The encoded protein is CASSGSNQPQHF.